This entry lists 14 T cell receptor beta chains sequenced from one sample in a study of CD8+ T cells in alopecia areata listed by TCRdb under 2018. Libraries came from the immunoSEQ multiplex PCR assay. RNA was extracted from all samples and reverse transcribed into cDNA as template for TCR sequencing. The table comes from immuneACCESS by way of TCRdb, which keeps in-frame sequences with V and J called. Part of the clones is missing from these tables; in studies checked, under half for an unresolved V gene and the rest for unknown reasons. This sample comprises 85,000 to 110,000 clones, 45% to 60% of them detected only once. The top ten clones comprise about 9% of the sample. The specimen was CD4+ T cells sorted from blood. These receptors originate from a human donor in good health.

The V and J genes are TRBV2 and TRBJ2-7; TRBD1 matches 9 bases. This CDR3 spans 13 amino acids. The J segment lost 2 bases and the V segment lost 7 bases, leaving 3 bases of the junction unmatched. Germline V CDR1 and CDR2: SNHLY, FYNNEI. The CDR3 protein is CASIRDRAYEQYF. CDR3 bases: TGTGCCAGCATCCGGGACAGGGCCTACGAGCAGTACTTC.

Worth noting for this clone: Other nucleotide sequences in the sample specify the same CDR3. The chain carries TRBV30 and TRBJ1-5; no clear D gene. Between the trimmed V and J ends, which lost 0 bases and 2 bases, there was a span of 5 bases. CDR3 length equals 13 residues. Germline CDR1 GTSNPN, CDR2 SVGIG (reference sequence). The chain's CDR3 is CAWSVRGNQPQHF. The CDR3 DNA reads TGTGCCTGGAGTGTGAGGGGCAATCAGCCCCAGCATTTT.

The J gene is TRBJ2-1, the V gene TRBV9; D perhaps matches TRBD1 (6 bases). The CDR3 runs 14 residues. Trimming removed 0 bases from V and 13 bases from J, with 17 bases in between. Germline V gene data show CDR1 as SGDLS and CDR2 as YYNGEE. Here the CDR3 reads CASSVAQGGQPQFF. As DNA, the CDR3 is TGTGCCAGCAGCGTAGCACAGGGTGGCCAGCCTCAGTTCTTC. The complete variable domain, with remaining parts taken from reference TRBV9 and TRBJ2-1, reads DSGVTQTPKHLITATGQRVTLRCSPRSGDLSVYWYQQSLDQGLQFLIQYYNGEERAKGNILERFSAQQFPDLHSELNLSSLELGDSALYFCASSVAQGGQPQFFGPGTRLTVL.

The table lists this clone with a few counts. The V call is TRBV28, the J call TRBJ1-5; tentative D call: TRBD1 (5 bases). V lost 7 bases to trimming and J lost 1 base, with 14 bases between them. CDR3 length: 15 amino acids. Germline loops: CDR1 MDHEN, CDR2 SYDVKM. The CDR3 loop is CASTGRGGSNQPQHF. CDR3 in DNA: TGTGCCAGCACCGGGCGGGGGGGGAGCAATCAGCCCCAGCATTTT.

This chain uses TRBV28 with TRBJ1-5, with TRBD1 as a possible D gene (5 bases). The V and J ends lost 3 bases and 2 bases respectively, with 11 bases between them. Germline values: CDR1 MDHEN, CDR2 SYDVKM. The CDR3 sequence is 15 residues long. The DNA for the CDR3 is TGTGCCAGCAGTTTGAGTGGGGGACGCAATCAGCCCCAGCATTTT. It specifies CASSLSGGRNQPQHF.

This clone was seen only once. This chain joins TRBV6-5 and TRBJ2-2; the D gene is possibly TRBD1 (6 bases). The germline V and J ends were trimmed by 8 bases and 8 bases, with 12 bases remaining between them. The length of the CDR3 is 12 residues. The germline V gene encodes CDR1 MNHEY and CDR2 SVGAGI. CDR3 bases: TGTGCCAGCGGACAGACGGGGGGGGAGCTGTTTTTT. This gives the protein CASGQTGGELFF.

This clone was seen a few times. This sequence joins TRBV19 and TRBJ2-7; D is possibly TRBD2 (6 bases). The CDR3 consists of 14 residues. Germline CDR1 LNHDA, CDR2 SQIVND (reference sequence). V was clipped by 9 bases and J by 4 bases, with 19 bases between them. The CDR3 spells CASAGTYAPYEQYF. CDR3 bases: TGTGCCAGCGCCGGGACTTACGCGCCATACGAGCAGTACTTC. Together with reference TRBV19 and TRBJ2-7, the CDR3 gives the full variable domain: DGGITQSPKYLFRKEGQNVTLSCEQNLNHDAMYWYRQDPGQGLRLIYYSQIVNDFQKGDIAEGYSVSREKKESFPLTVTSAQKNPTAFYLCASAGTYAPYEQYFGPGTRLTVT.

The rearrangement uses TRBV20-1 and TRBJ2-3; D remains unclear. V was shortened by 3 bases and J by 6 bases, with 7 bases between the two germline ends. The CDR3 has 11 amino acids. Per germline, CDR1 DFQATT and CDR2 SNEGSKA (reference sequence). The CDR3 DNA reads as TGCAGTGCTAGGGACCGGGATACGCAGTATTTT. It specifies CSARDRDTQYF.

This chain connects TRBV7-2 to TRBJ2-7; TRBD1 aligns across 9 bases. Germline CDR1 is SGHTA and CDR2 is FQGNSA. Germline trimming cut 2 bases from V and 2 bases from J; bases unmatched to any gene: 4. The CDR3 totals 15 residues. DNA for the CDR3: TGTGCCAGCAGCTTACTAGACAGGGGGGCCTACGAGCAGTACTTC. It encodes CASSLLDRGAYEQYF. Drawing the rest from reference TRBV7-2 and TRBJ2-7, the complete variable domain is GAGVSQSPSNKVTEKGKDVELRCDPISGHTALYWYRQSLGQGLEFLIYFQGNSAPDKSGLPSDRFSAERTGGSVSTLTIQRTQQEDSAVYLCASSLLDRGAYEQYFGPGTRLTVT.

Only a few counts were recorded for this clone. The sample carries other DNA sequences with the same CDR3. The chain employs TRBV29-1 and TRBJ2-7; D perhaps matches TRBD2 (6 bases). The CDR3 spans 12 residues. V was shortened by 4 bases and J by 1 base, with 8 bases between the two germline ends. Germline V CDR1 and CDR2: SQVTM, ANQGSEA. The CDR3 sequence: CSVVGGSYEQYF. In DNA form, the CDR3 reads TGCAGCGTTGTGGGGGGTTCCTACGAGCAGTACTTC.

This clone was counted only a few times. V is TRBV18 and J is TRBJ2-7; TRBD1 agrees at 7 bases. Germline V gene lookup returns CDR1 KGHSH and CDR2 LQKENI. The CDR3 extends over 16 amino acids. With 6 bases clipped from V and 1 base from J, the junction kept 12 bases outside the gene matches. CDR3 DNA: TGTGCCAGCTCGCAGGGACAGAGAGGTTTTTCCTACGAGCAGTACTTC. Protein: CASSQGQRGFSYEQYF.

The genes are TRBV6-6 and TRBJ1-4; possibly TRBD1 for D (6 bases). The CDR3 extends over 13 amino acids. The V end lost 7 bases, the J end lost 8 bases, and 14 bases lay between the germline ends. Germline values: CDR1 MNHNY, CDR2 SVGAGI (reference sequence). CDR3 sequence: CASKVQGKEKLFF. CDR3 bases: TGTGCCAGCAAGGTGCAGGGGAAGGAAAAACTGTTTTTT.

This CDR3 reads CSVVTSGTTYNEQFF. The CDR3 coding sequence is TGCAGCGTCGTGACTAGCGGGACCACCTACAATGAGCAGTTCTTC. The rearrangement uses TRBV29-1 and TRBJ2-1, with 11 bases identical to TRBD2. Germline trimming cut 6 bases from V and 2 bases from J; bases unmatched to any gene: 6. The length of the CDR3 is 15 residues. The V gene's germline CDR1 is SQVTM and CDR2 ANQGSEA.

The V gene is TRBV19, the J gene TRBJ1-5; tentatively, D is TRBD1 (5 bases). This CDR3 has 13 amino acids. V lost 8 bases and J 6 bases, leaving 14 bases between the germline ends. The germline gives CDR1 LNHDA, CDR2 SQIVND (reference sequence). CDR3 DNA: TGTGCCAGTTCAGGGAGGGCGGTTCAGCCCCAGCATTTT. It is translated as CASSGRAVQPQHF.